This TCR beta chain was sequenced in a study of blood T cell repertoires in COVID-19. Looking at the study overall: Acute and convalescent COVID-19 specimens originated in the United States, Italy and Spain. From T cells, B-cell-depleted T cells, or PBMCs came the material, which was cDNA or gDNA.

The protocol was immunoSEQ multiplex PCR, while the TCRdb copy is restricted to in-frame clones and leaves out a portion. Of nearly 200,000 clones in the sample, approximately 80% were seen once. V gave up 0 bases and J gave up 1 base, with 10 bases separating them. The CDR3 sequence is 15 residues long. The germline CDR1 and CDR2 sequences are SGHKS and YYEKEE (reference sequence). This TCR derives from a human donor in a cohort sampled during active COVID-19. The chain uses TRBV5-5 and TRBJ1-1; D gene uncertain. Sequenced input: peripheral blood. CDR3 protein: CASSLVEVRNTEAFF. CDR3 in DNA: TGTGCCAGCAGCTTGGTTGAGGTACGGAACACTGAAGCTTTCTTT.